Listed here is a single T cell receptor beta chain. This clonotype appeared many times. Its antigen has not been determined. There are no base qualities to consult, and no much larger clone falls within one base. The data were obtained in a study of T cells in Graves' hyperthyroidism and ophthalmopathy (dated by TCRdb to between 2017 and 2020). In the study overall: Peripheral blood was collected at initial diagnosis, before any treatment. TCR V-J signatures able to tell the groups apart were searched for in a discovery cohort of more than 90 patients, of whom more than 40 had Graves' ophthalmopathy and around 58 had stable Graves' hyperthyroidism. Whether ophthalmopathy could be predicted prospectively was tested in an independent validation cohort made up of 18 to 20 hyperthyroidism patients plus 17 patients who later progressed to ophthalmopathy. The 75 to 100 discovery patients were randomly split 7:3 into training and test sets. In addition, the study compared T-cell repertoires in thyroid tissue and in blood from about 6 Graves' hyperthyroidism patients. Following sampling, methimazole starting at 30 mg daily was given to hyperthyroidism patients, and high-dose intravenous methylprednisolone was given to ophthalmopathy patients. The paper describes TCR Vbeta CDR3 sequencing of 120 to 150 peripheral blood samples, made up of around 41 ophthalmopathy patients, over 70 hyperthyroidism patients and 17 progressor patients. Study-wide conclusions, independent of this receptor: A 13 V-J signature model separated ophthalmopathy from stable hyperthyroidism, with just over 85% sensitivity and 81% to 82% specificity in cross-validation and 80%/75% in testing. Most expanded thyroid clonotypes (frequency above 0.001) were also detected in blood, a finding suggesting that blood repertoires may reflect thyroid immune responses. No statistical method was used to fix the sample size in advance, and group allocation was not hidden from the investigators. During validation, the model predicted progression to ophthalmopathy a median of about 6.5 months ahead of onset, with just under 71% sensitivity and 72.22% specificity.

Stable Graves' hyperthyroidism was defined as no progression to ophthalmopathy during 18 months of follow-up. Hyperthyroidism patients were newly diagnosed, with disease duration under 2 months, and aged 18 to 65 years. Any patient with an uncontrolled infection, another autoimmune disease, pregnancy or lactation was excluded. Clinical symptoms, serum thyroxine and TRAb, thyroid ultrasound, and orbital computed tomography formed the basis for the diagnoses. PBMCs were separated from 8 to 10 ml of fresh peripheral blood using Ficoll-Paque density gradient centrifugation. Total RNA was extracted using Trizol reagent, and RNA quality was assessed on an Agilent 2100 Bioanalyzer. The TCR beta CDR3 regions were amplified from the RNA transcripts. A first-round RT-PCR of the TCR CDR3 used the HTBI primer set with the Qiagen OneStep RT-PCR kit. A second multiplex PCR round built the libraries, followed by size selection and purification. The libraries were sequenced on an Illumina HiSeq2000 using paired-end 100 bp reads. As for the authors' bioinformatics: SOAPnuke was used to process the raw data, removing reads that contained adapters or uncalled bases, had a mean Phred below 15, or lacked an exact match to the constant primer or identifier. High-quality paired reads were merged using COPE v1.2.5, and each unique nucleotide sequence was defined as a clonotype. Clonotypes were aligned to IMGT TRBV, TRBD and TRBJ reference segments using MiTCR v1.1. Only V-J combinations with frequency above 0.0001, covering 99.2% of repertoires, were analysed. The TCS score was defined as F50 (clonal expansion) divided by E x V (chaos), with BLOSUM62-based TCRdist calculated between CDR3 peptides within each V-J. Welch's t-statistics and random forest reduced roughly 500 V-J features to 13, which were used in a naive Bayes classifier (R e1071). TCRdb reanalyzed the raw reads on its own, using fastp at Q25 for trimming and MiXCR for clone calling, and kept in-frame beta chains. Rows are unified per CDR3 protein, each entry keeping the most common DNA and genes. These V and J calls originate from TCRdb's pipeline instead of the authors' own analysis. This sample lists 300,000 to 500,000 distinct CDR3 sequences; more than 13% were detected once. Jointly, the top ten make up around a third of the sample.

V was cut back by 6 bases and J by 4 bases, leaving a gap of 13 bases between them. CDR3 length: 14 amino acids, cysteine to phenylalanine. Here the CDR3 DNA is all that survives: 42 bases in frame from base 1. CDR1 is given as MNHEY and CDR2 as SMNVEV, both from the germline V gene (reference sequence). Input material: blood. Here the chain combines TRBV27 and TRBJ2-1; the D gene assignment is ambiguous. The clonotype originates from a young woman with Graves' hyperthyroidism. Here is the DNA: TGTGCCAGCAGCAGGCCGGATAGTTACAATGAGCAGTTCTTC. It specifies CASSRPDSYNEQFF.